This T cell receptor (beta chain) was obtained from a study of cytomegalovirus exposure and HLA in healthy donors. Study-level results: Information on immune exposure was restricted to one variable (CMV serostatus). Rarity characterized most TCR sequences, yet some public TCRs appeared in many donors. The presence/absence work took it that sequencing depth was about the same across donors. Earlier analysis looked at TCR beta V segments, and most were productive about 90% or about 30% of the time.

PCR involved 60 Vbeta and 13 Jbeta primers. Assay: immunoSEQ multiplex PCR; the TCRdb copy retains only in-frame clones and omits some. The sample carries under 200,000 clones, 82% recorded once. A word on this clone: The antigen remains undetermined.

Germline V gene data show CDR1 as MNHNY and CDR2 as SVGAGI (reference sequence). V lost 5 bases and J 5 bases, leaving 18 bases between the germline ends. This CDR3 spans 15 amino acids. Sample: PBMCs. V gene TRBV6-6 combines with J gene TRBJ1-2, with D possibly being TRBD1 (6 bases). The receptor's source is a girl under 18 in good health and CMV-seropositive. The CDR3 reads CASSGSGTLDYGYTF. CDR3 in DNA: TGTGCCAGCAGTGGCTCCGGGACATTAGATTATGGCTACACCTTC.